This T cell receptor beta chain was obtained from a study of control samples from healthy donors and cancer patients. Sequencing was performed with immunoSEQ multiplex PCR; in TCRdb, only in-frame clones are kept and a portion is missing. The data show 90,000 to 150,000 clones, roughly 89% seen once. This clone has more than one count but fewer than ten. The CDR3 sequence is 13 residues long. Trimming pared 2 bases from V and 0 bases from J, leaving 3 bases between. Per germline, CDR1 SGHDT and CDR2 YYEEEE. The sequence was obtained from a man aged 25 to 40 in good health. Sequencing input: blood. The chain combines TRBV5-6 with TRBJ1-3; no firm D call. The CDR3 protein is CASSFSSGNTIYF. The CDR3 DNA reads TGTGCCAGCAGCTTCAGCTCTGGAAACACCATATATTTT.